This T cell receptor beta chain was sequenced in a study of monozygotic twins with inflammatory bowel disease. Findings and caveats of the study: Lower TCRbeta diversity (inverse Simpson) was seen in IBD patients than in healthy co-twins.

Germline V gene data show CDR1 as SGHRS and CDR2 as YFSETQ. The CDR3 contains 14 residues. On this clonotype: Its specificity is unknown.

TCRdb reprocessed the 5' RACE reads, keeping one entry per CDR3 protein, no DNA. The listing contains 300,000 to 350,000 distinct CDR3 sequences. This sequence originates from a human donor with ulcerative colitis or Crohn's disease, or a healthy co-twin of an affected twin (not recorded which). The sequenced sample was blood. The J gene is TRBJ1-2, the V gene TRBV5-1; TCRdb returns TRBD1, unconfirmable since there is no DNA. The CDR3 loop reads CASHTGDSVLSYTF.